What follows are 20 T cell receptor beta chains derived from one specimen sequenced in a study of OX40 agonist ivuxolimab in advanced cancers. Sequencing was performed with immunoSEQ multiplex PCR; in TCRdb, only in-frame clones are kept and a portion is missing. This table has approximately 45,000 clones, about four fifths appearing once. Specimen: CD4+ or CD8+ T cells sorted from blood, collected in a trial of the OX40 agonist ivuxolimab. The source is an adult with an advanced solid tumor such as melanoma, head and neck, liver or kidney cancer.

The sample holds one count of this clone. This chain uses TRBV15 with TRBJ2-2, with TRBD2 matching 8 bases. CDR3 length: 16 amino acids. Germline assignment: CDR1 LNHNV and CDR2 YYDKDF (reference sequence). V lost 1 base and J lost 6; bases outside the gene matches: 7. The CDR3 sequence is CATSRGLGTSAGELFF. CDR3 sequence (DNA): TGTGCCACCAGCAGAGGCCTAGGGACTAGTGCCGGGGAGCTGTTTTTT.

The chain is built from TRBV6-5 and TRBJ2-5; D tentatively fits TRBD1 or TRBD2 (5 bases each). V was clipped by 2 bases and J by 11 bases, with 21 bases between them. This CDR3 comprises 15 residues. Germline CDR1 MNHEY, CDR2 SVGAGI. CDR3: CASSYPEGGPGRQYF. CDR3 bases: TGTGCCAGCAGTTACCCAGAAGGAGGACCGGGACGGCAGTACTTC.

This clone is medium-sized. This chain joins TRBV28 and TRBJ1-5; 8 nucleotides align to TRBD1. This CDR3 is built from 16 residues. The V gene end was trimmed by 0 bases and the J gene end by 2 bases; junction bases not matched to a gene: 3. CDR1 MDHEN and CDR2 SYDVKM come from the germline V gene. CDR3 region: CASSLWAGGGNQPQHF. As DNA, the CDR3 is TGTGCCAGCAGTTTATGGGCAGGGGGCGGCAATCAGCCCCAGCATTTT.

This chain links TRBV5-1 with TRBJ2-7; TRBD1 agrees at 11 bases. The V segment lost 6 bases and the J segment 5 bases; nucleotides outside the gene matches: 10. The CDR3 totals 15 residues. CDR1 SGHRS and CDR2 YFSETQ come from the germline V gene. The CDR3 DNA reads TGCGCCAGCACACCCTCCGGGACAGGGGGAGACGAGCAGTACTTC. Translated, it gives CASTPSGTGGDEQYF.

The rearrangement uses TRBV2 and TRBJ2-5, with TRBD2 identical over 13 bases. Germline loops: CDR1 SNHLY, CDR2 FYNNEI. The CDR3 extends over 17 amino acids. The V segment lost 6 bases and the J segment 5 bases; nucleotides outside the gene matches: 12. The CDR3 sequence: CASRKTSGGPLGETQYF. The CDR3 coding sequence is TGTGCCAGCAGAAAGACTAGCGGGGGGCCTCTGGGGGAGACCCAGTACTTC.

This clone has just a few counts. The chain joins TRBV29-1 to TRBJ1-2; 7 positions agree with TRBD1. The germline V gene has CDR1 SQVTM and CDR2 ANQGSEA. V was clipped by 7 bases and J by 7 bases; unmatched bases: 9. This CDR3 contains 12 residues. CDR3 DNA: TGCAGCGCAGGGGACAGCCTCGTTGGCTACACCTTC. As protein: CSAGDSLVGYTF.

On this clone itself: Other DNA sequences in the same sample also yield this CDR3. CDR3 nucleotides: TGCGCCAGCAGCTTAGGCCTGATGAACACTGAAGCTTTCTTT. It yields the protein CASSLGLMNTEAFF. This sequence joins TRBV5-1 and TRBJ1-1; D gene uncertain. In germline, CDR1 is SGHRS, CDR2 YFSETQ. Trimming left V 2 bases short and J 0 bases short, with 8 bases between. The CDR3 covers 14 residues.

The chain combines TRBV19 with TRBJ2-1; D gene uncertain. Trimming removed 0 bases at V and 6 bases at J, with 9 bases between. The CDR3 is 14 amino acids. Germline V gene data show CDR1 as LNHDA and CDR2 as SQIVND (reference sequence). CDR3 sequence reads: CASSIEVGSNEQFF. The CDR3 DNA is TGTGCCAGTAGTATAGAAGTCGGAAGCAATGAGCAGTTCTTC.

V gene TRBV5-1 combines with J gene TRBJ2-7; TRBD1 is a possible D gene (5 bases). V lost 0 bases, J lost 4 bases, and 11 bases lay in between. The germline V gene has CDR1 SGHRS and CDR2 YFSETQ. The CDR3 runs to 14 residues. CDR3 residues: CASSLGRVGYEQYF. CDR3 nucleotide sequence: TGCGCCAGCAGCTTGGGCAGGGTTGGTTACGAGCAGTACTTC.

The chain combines TRBV11-2 with TRBJ2-7; D gene unclear. V dropped 1 base and J dropped 1 base, with 8 bases sitting between them. This CDR3 is 14 amino acids long. CDR1 SGHAT and CDR2 FQNNGV come from the germline V gene. CDR3 sequence: CASSLGPLSYEQYF. CDR3 bases: TGTGCCAGCAGCTTAGGCCCCTTATCCTACGAGCAGTACTTC.

The gene calls are TRBV4-2 and TRBJ1-1; the match to TRBD1 covers 7 bases. This CDR3 is 16 amino acids long. V gave up 1 base and J gave up 1 base; unmatched junction bases: 6. Germline V lookup: CDR1 LGHNA, CDR2 YNFKEQ. The CDR3 bases are TGTGCCAGCAGCCAAGCCTGGGGGACAGAGAACACTGAAGCTTTCTTT. Translation: CASSQAWGTENTEAFF.

The V and J genes are TRBV5-1 and TRBJ1-4, with TRBD1 identical over 7 bases. Germline values: CDR1 SGHRS, CDR2 YFSETQ. The CDR3 totals 16 residues. V lost 2 bases to trimming and J lost 7 bases; unmatched junction nucleotides: 11. In nucleotides, the CDR3 is TGCGCCAGCAGCTTTAGCCCATCAGGGGGACCTGAAAAACTGTTTTTT. The encoded protein is CASSFSPSGGPEKLFF.

The chain joins TRBV18 to TRBJ2-6, with D possibly being TRBD2 (5 bases). The V end was cut by 3 bases, the J end by 2 bases, with 5 bases between. The germline CDR1 and CDR2 sequences are KGHSH and LQKENI. The CDR3 contains 14 residues. The CDR3, as DNA: TGTGCCAGCTCACCCGGGGCTGGGGCCAACGTCCTGACTTTC. Amino acid sequence: CASSPGAGANVLTF.

The chain couples TRBV2 to TRBJ1-2, with D perhaps matching TRBD1 (6 bases). The germline V gene has CDR1 SNHLY and CDR2 FYNNEI. V was trimmed by 6 bases and J by 4 bases, leaving 24 bases between them. The CDR3 sequence is 17 residues long. The CDR3 is CASRAGPTGQSAYGYTF. The DNA for the CDR3 is TGTGCCAGCAGGGCTGGGCCCACCGGACAGTCTGCCTATGGCTACACCTTC.

This sequence joins TRBV10-2 and TRBJ1-3; TRBD1 matches at 7 bases. This CDR3 is built from 13 residues. Germline CDR1 reads WSHSY; CDR2 reads SAAADI. V lost 7 bases and J lost 4; bases outside the gene matches: 4. CDR3 sequence: CASKTGVGNTIYF. The CDR3 bases are TGCGCCAGCAAAACAGGGGTCGGAAACACCATATATTTT.

Remarks on this clone: Other DNA sequences of this sample code for an identical CDR3. The chain uses TRBV11-2 and TRBJ2-7; D may be TRBD1 or TRBD2 (6 bases each). This CDR3 is built from 13 residues. V shed 2 bases and J shed 2 bases, with 7 bases lying between them. Germline values: CDR1 SGHAT, CDR2 FQNNGV. The CDR3 reads CASSLRGPYEQYF. DNA of the CDR3: TGTGCCAGCAGCTTACGGGGGCCCTACGAGCAGTACTTC.

The J gene is TRBJ2-7, the V gene TRBV28, with 8 bases aligning to TRBD1. CDR1 is MDHEN, CDR2 SYDVKM, per germline. This CDR3 has 14 residues. With 4 bases clipped from V and 0 bases from J, the junction kept 2 bases outside the gene matches. In DNA, the CDR3 is TGTGCCAGCAGTTGGGACAGGCCCTCCTACGAGCAGTACTTC. Protein: CASSWDRPSYEQYF.

V is TRBV19 and J is TRBJ2-6, with 10 positions matching TRBD1. The trim removed 6 bases at V and 0 bases at J, leaving 8 bases unmatched. Germline CDR1 reads LNHDA; CDR2 reads SQIVND (reference sequence). This CDR3 has 18 amino acids. CDR3 coding DNA: TGTGCCAGTAGCCGACAGGGGGCTATCCCCTCTGGGGCCAACGTCCTGACTTTC. It encodes CASSRQGAIPSGANVLTF.

The V gene is TRBV10-3, the J gene TRBJ1-4; no clear D gene. V dropped 4 bases and J dropped 4 bases, with 7 bases sitting between them. The CDR3 is 13 residues long. The germline gives CDR1 ENHRY, CDR2 SYGVKD. The CDR3 DNA reads as TGTGCCATCAGTGCTTACGGTAATGAAAAACTGTTTTTT. Protein: CAISAYGNEKLFF.

This clone was seen just once. The J gene is TRBJ1-1, the V gene TRBV14; tentative D call: TRBD1 (5 bases). Trimming removed 1 base at V and 6 bases at J, with 15 bases between. This CDR3 has 15 amino acids. The germline gives CDR1 SGHDN, CDR2 FVKESK. The CDR3 protein is CASSQAMGRGAEAFF. The CDR3 coding sequence is TGTGCCAGCAGCCAAGCGATGGGACGTGGGGCTGAAGCTTTCTTT.